The entry below describes one T cell receptor (beta chain). Original data processing: Nucleated cell counts were estimated from reference gene primer amplification. Produced via immunoSEQ multiplex PCR; TCRdb's table is partial and in-frame only. The V and J calls and clone size were taken over from that table, and D and trimming were inferred from the DNA. Of about 140,000 clones in the sample, roughly 88% are singletons; the top ten hold 1.5%. Germline V gene sequence: CDR1 LNHDA, CDR2 SQIVND (reference sequence). V gave up 5 bases and J gave up 5 bases; unmatched junction bases: 13. The CDR3 is 16 amino acids. This entry is derived from a study of blood T cell repertoires in COVID-19. Study details: The study drew acute and convalescent COVID-19 samples from the United States, Italy and Spain. In each case, the material was cDNA or gDNA derived from T cells, B-cell-depleted T cells, or PBMCs.

The sample was peripheral blood. The receptor was derived from an older woman with acute or convalescent COVID-19. This chain joins TRBV19 and TRBJ2-5; 8 bases line up with TRBD2. CDR3 amino acids: CASSPTTGTRGETQYF. CDR3 in DNA: TGTGCCAGTAGTCCAACCACCGGGACTAGGGGCGAGACCCAGTACTTC. The full variable domain, in which reference TRBV19 and TRBJ2-5 provide the parts outside the CDR3, is DGGITQSPKYLFRKEGQNVTLSCEQNLNHDAMYWYRQDPGQGLRLIYYSQIVNDFQKGDIAEGYSVSREKKESFPLTVTSAQKNPTAFYLCASSPTTGTRGETQYFGPGTRLLVL.